This T cell receptor (beta chain) was sequenced for a study of blood T cells in healthy people across ages. Then a second PCR, running roughly 6 to 11 cycles, was carried out with a sample-barcoded 5' primer and a J-beta primer mix. In TCRdb, the 5' RACE reads were re-called with MiXCR into one record per CDR3 protein. The sample has more than 900,000 distinct CDR3 sequences, roughly 24% seen once; the top ten hold about 0.69%. A word on this clonotype: Its specificity is unknown.

The CDR3 has 17 residues. J gave up 6 bases and V 2 bases, and 12 bases lay outside the gene matches. From germline, CDR1 is SEHNR and CDR2 FQNEAQ (reference sequence). Broader study findings: In the absence of known donor CMV status, changes in expanded clonotypes were possibly confounded.

The same sample was also used in a study of T cells of mothers and their children. That report notes: Primer M1S, used in the second PCR, introduced sample barcodes and 2-4 random nucleotides. Not a single persistent microchimeric T cell clone was detected.

The sequence was obtained from a girl aged 2 to 10 in good health. The J gene is TRBJ2-2, the V gene TRBV7-9, with 7 bases that match TRBD1. The material sequenced was blood. CDR3 amino acids: CASSLPGTTGRAGELFF. The CDR3 DNA reads TGTGCCAGCAGCTTACCGGGAACGACAGGGCGGGCCGGGGAGCTGTTTTTT.